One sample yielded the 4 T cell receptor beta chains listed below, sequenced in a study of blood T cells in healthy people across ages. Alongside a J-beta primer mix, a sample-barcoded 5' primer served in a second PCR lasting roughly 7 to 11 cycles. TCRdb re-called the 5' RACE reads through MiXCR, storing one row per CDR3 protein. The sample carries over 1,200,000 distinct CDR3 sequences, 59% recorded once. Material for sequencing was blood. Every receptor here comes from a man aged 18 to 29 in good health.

The CDR3 DNA reads as TGTGCCAGCAGCCCTACAGGGCCGGGAGATACGCAGTATTTT. Amino acids: CASSPTGPGDTQYF. The rearrangement links TRBV7-6 to TRBJ2-3; D is possibly TRBD1 (6 bases). Between the trimmed V and J ends, which lost 5 bases and 5 bases, there was a span of 14 bases. The CDR3 spans 14 residues. CDR1 and CDR2 (germline): SGHVS, FNYEAQ.

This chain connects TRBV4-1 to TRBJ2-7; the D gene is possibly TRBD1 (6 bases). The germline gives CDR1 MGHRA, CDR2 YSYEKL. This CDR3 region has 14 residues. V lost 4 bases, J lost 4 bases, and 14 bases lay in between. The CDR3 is CASSPTGRGYEQYF. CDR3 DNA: TGCGCCAGCAGCCCAACAGGGAGAGGTTACGAGCAGTACTTC.

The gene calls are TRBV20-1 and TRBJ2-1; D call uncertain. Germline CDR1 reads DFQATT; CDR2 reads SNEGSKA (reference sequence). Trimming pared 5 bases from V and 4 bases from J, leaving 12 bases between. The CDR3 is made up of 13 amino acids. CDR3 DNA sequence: TGCAGTGCTGTCGGTGATGCTTACAATGAGCAGTTCTTC. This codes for CSAVGDAYNEQFF.

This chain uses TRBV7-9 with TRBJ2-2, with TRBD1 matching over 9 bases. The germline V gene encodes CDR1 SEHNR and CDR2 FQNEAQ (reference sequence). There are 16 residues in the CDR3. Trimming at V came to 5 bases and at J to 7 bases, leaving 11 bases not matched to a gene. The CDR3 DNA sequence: TGTGCCAGCAGCGCCCCGGGACAGGGTTTGCGCGGGGAGCTGTTTTTT. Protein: CASSAPGQGLRGELFF.